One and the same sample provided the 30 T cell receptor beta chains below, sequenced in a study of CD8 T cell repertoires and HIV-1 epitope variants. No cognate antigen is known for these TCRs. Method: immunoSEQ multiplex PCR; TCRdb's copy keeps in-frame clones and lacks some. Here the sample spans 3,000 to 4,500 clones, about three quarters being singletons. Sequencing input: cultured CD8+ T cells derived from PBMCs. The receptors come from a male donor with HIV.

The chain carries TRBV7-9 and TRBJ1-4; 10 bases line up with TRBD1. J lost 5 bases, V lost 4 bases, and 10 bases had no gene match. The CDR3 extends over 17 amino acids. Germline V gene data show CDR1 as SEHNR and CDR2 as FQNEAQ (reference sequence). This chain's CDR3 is CASSSDRGQWGNEKLFF. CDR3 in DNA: TGTGCCAGCAGCTCCGACAGGGGGCAATGGGGAAATGAAAAACTGTTTTTT.

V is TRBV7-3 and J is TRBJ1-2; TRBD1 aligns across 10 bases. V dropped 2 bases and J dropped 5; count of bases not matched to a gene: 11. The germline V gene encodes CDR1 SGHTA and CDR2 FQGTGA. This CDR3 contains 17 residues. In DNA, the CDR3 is TGTGCCAGCAGCTTAGACAGGGGGCCTCCTTACTTATATGGCTACACCTTC. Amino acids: CASSLDRGPPYLYGYTF.

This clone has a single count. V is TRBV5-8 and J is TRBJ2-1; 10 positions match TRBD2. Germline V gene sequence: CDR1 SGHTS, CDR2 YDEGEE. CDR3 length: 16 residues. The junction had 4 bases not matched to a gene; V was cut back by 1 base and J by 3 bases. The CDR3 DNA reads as TGTGCCAGCAGCTTGACAACTAGCGGGAACTACAATGAGCAGTTCTTC. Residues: CASSLTTSGNYNEQFF.

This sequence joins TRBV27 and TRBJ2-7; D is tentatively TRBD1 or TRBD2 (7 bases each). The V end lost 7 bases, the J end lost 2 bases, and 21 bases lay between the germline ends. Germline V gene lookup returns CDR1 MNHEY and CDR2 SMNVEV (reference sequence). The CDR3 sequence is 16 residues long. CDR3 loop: CASTLLGGTAAYEQYF. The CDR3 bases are TGTGCCAGCACCCTCCTCGGGGGGACAGCAGCCTACGAGCAGTACTTC.

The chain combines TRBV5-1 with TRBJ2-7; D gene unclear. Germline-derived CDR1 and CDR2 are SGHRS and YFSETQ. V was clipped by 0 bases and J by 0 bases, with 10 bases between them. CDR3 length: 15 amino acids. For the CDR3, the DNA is TGCGCCAGCAGCTTGGAGGTCGTTTCCTCCTACGAGCAGTACTTC. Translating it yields CASSLEVVSSYEQYF.

CDR3 protein: CASGREGLGTEAFF. CDR3 bases: TGTGCCAGCGGCAGGGAGGGTTTGGGGACTGAAGCTTTCTTT. The chain joins TRBV28 to TRBJ1-1, with TRBD1 as a possible D gene (5 bases). The CDR3 is 14 amino acids. The germline CDR1 and CDR2 sequences are MDHEN and SYDVKM. The ends were cut back, 8 bases at V and 5 bases at J, with 18 bases in the middle.

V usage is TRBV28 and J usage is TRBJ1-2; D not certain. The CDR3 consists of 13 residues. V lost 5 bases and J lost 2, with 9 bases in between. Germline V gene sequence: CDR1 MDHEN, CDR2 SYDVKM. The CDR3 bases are TGTGCCAGCAGTGCCGACGGAAACTATGGCTACACCTTC. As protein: CASSADGNYGYTF.

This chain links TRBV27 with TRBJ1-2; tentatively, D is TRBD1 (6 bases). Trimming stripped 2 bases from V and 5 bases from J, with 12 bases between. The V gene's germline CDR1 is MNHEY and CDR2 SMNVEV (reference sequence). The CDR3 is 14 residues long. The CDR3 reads CASSLGQGRYGYTF. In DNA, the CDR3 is TGTGCCAGCAGTTTAGGGCAGGGGAGGTATGGCTACACCTTC.

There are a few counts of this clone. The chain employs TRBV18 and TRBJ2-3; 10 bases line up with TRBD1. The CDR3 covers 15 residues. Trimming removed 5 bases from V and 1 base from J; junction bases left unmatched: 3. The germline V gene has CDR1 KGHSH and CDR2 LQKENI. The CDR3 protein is CASSDRGRGTDTQYF. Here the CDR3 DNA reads TGTGCCAGCTCAGACAGGGGGCGGGGCACAGATACGCAGTATTTT.

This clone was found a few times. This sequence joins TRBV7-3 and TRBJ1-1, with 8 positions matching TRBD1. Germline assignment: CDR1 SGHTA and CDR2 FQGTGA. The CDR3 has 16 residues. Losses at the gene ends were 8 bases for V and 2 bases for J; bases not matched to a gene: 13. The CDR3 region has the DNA TGTGCCAGCCGGGTGACAGGGGTGACGTCCAACACTGAAGCTTTCTTT. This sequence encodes CASRVTGVTSNTEAFF.

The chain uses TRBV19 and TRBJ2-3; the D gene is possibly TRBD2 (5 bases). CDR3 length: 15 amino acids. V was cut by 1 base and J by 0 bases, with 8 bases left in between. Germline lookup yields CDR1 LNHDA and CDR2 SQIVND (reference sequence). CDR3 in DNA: TGTGCCAGTAGTATAGCGGGGAGTAGCACAGATACGCAGTATTTT. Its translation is CASSIAGSSTDTQYF.

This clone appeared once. The CDR3 here is CATRPGGLREQFF. DNA of the CDR3: TGTGCCACCCGCCCCGGGGGGCTACGTGAGCAGTTCTTC. The chain uses TRBV6-5 and TRBJ2-1; D perhaps matches TRBD2 (7 bases). The CDR3 is 13 residues long. The V end lost 10 bases, the J end lost 9 bases, and 19 bases lay between the germline ends. Germline loops: CDR1 MNHEY, CDR2 SVGAGI.

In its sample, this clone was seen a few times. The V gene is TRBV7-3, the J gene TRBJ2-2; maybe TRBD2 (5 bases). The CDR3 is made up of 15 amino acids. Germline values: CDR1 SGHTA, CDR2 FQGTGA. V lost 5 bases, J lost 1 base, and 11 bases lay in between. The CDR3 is CASSPIGENTGELFF. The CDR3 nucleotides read TGTGCCAGCAGCCCAATCGGGGAGAACACCGGGGAGCTGTTTTTT.

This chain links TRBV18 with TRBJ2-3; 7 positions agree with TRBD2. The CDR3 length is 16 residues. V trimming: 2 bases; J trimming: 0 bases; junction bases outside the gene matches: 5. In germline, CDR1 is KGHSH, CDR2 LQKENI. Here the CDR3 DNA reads TGTGCCAGCTCACCAGCAATGGGGGGGAGCACAGATACGCAGTATTTT. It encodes CASSPAMGGSTDTQYF.

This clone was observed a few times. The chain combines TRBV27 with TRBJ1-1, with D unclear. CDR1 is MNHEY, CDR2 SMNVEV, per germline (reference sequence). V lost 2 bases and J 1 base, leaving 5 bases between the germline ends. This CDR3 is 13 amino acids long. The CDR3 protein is CASSLTENTEAFF. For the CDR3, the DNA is TGTGCCAGCAGTTTAACAGAGAACACTGAAGCTTTCTTT.

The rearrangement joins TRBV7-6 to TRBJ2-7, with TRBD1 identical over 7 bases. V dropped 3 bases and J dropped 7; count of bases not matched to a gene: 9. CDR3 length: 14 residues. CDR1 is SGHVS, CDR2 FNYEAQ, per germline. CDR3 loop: CASSLGQYLREQYF. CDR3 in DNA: TGTGCCAGCAGCTTGGGACAGTACCTTCGTGAGCAGTACTTC.

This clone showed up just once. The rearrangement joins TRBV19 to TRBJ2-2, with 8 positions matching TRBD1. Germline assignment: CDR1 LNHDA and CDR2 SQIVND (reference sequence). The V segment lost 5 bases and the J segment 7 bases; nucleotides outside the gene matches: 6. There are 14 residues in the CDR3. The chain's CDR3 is CASSSYRGDGELFF. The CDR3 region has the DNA TGTGCCAGTAGTTCTTACAGGGGGGACGGGGAGCTGTTTTTT.

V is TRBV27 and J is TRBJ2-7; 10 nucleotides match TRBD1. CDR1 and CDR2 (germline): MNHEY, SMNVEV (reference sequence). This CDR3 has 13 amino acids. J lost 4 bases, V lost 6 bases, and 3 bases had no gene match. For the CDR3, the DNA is TGTGCCAGCAGCGTGGGACAGGGGTACGAGCAGTACTTC. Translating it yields CASSVGQGYEQYF.

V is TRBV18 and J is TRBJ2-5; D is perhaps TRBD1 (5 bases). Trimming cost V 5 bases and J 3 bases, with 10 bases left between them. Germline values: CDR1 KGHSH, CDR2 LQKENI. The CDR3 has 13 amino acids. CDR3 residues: CASSSDSEETQYF. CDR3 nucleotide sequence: TGTGCCAGCTCATCCGACAGCGAAGAGACCCAGTACTTC.

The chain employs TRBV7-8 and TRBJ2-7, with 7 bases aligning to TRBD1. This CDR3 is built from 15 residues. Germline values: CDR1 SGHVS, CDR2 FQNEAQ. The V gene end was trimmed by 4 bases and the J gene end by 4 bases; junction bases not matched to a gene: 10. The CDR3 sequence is CASSWGTVSSYEQYF. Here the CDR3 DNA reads TGTGCCAGCAGCTGGGGGACAGTGTCCTCTTACGAGCAGTACTTC.

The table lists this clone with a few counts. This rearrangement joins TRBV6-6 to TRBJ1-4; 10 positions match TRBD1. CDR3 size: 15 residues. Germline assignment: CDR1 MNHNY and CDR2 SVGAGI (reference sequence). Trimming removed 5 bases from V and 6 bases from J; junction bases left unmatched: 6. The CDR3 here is CASSDWTGGDEKLFF. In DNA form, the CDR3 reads TGTGCCAGCAGTGATTGGACAGGGGGAGATGAAAAACTGTTTTTT.

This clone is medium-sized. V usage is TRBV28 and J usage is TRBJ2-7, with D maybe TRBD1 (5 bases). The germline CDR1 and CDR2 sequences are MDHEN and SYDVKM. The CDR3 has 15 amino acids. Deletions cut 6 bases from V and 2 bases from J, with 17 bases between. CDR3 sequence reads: CASSESIGQAYEQYF. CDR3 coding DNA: TGTGCCAGCAGCGAATCAATAGGACAAGCCTACGAGCAGTACTTC.

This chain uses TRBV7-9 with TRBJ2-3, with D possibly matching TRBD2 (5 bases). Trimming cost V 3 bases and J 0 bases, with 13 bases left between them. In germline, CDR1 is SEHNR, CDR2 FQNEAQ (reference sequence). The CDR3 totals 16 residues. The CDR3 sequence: CASSFSERLSTDTQYF. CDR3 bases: TGTGCCAGCAGCTTTTCCGAAAGACTAAGCACAGATACGCAGTATTTT.

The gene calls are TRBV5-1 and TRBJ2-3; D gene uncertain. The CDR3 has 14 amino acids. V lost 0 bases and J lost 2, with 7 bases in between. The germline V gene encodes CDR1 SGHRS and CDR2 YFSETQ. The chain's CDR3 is CASSLGQNTDTQYF. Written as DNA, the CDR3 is TGCGCCAGCAGCTTGGGGCAGAACACAGATACGCAGTATTTT. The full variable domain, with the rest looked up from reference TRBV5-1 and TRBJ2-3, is KAGVTQTPRYLIKTRGQQVTLSCSPISGHRSVSWYQQTPGQGLQFLFEYFSETQRNKGNFPGRFSGRQFSNSRSEMNVSTLELGDSALYLCASSLGQNTDTQYFGPGTRLTVL.

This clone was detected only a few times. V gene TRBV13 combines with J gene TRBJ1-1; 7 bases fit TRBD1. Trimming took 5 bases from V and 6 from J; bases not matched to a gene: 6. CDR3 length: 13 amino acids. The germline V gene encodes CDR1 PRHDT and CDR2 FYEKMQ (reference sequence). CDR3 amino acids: CASSHTGDSEAFF. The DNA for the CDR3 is TGTGCCAGCAGCCATACAGGGGACTCTGAAGCTTTCTTT. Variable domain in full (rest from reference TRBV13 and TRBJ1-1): AAGVIQSPRHLIKEKRETATLKCYPIPRHDTVYWYQQGPGQDPQFLISFYEKMQSDKGSIPDRFSAQQFSDYHSELNMSSLELGDSALYFCASSHTGDSEAFFGQGTRLTVV.

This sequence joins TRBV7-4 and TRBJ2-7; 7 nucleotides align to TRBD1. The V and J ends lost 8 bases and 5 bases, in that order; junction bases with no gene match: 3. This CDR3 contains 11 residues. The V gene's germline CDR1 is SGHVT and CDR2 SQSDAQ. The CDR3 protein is CASATGDEQYF. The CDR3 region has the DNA TGTGCCAGCGCAACAGGGGACGAGCAGTACTTC.

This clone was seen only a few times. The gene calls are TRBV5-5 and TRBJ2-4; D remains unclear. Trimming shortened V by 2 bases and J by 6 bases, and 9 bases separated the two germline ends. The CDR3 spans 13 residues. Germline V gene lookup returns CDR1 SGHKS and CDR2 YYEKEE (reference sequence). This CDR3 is CASSFSSGNIQYF. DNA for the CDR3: TGTGCCAGCAGCTTTTCCTCAGGAAACATTCAGTACTTC. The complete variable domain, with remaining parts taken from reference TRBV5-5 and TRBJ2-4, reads DAGVTQSPTHLIKTRGQQVTLRCSPISGHKSVSWYQQVLGQGPQFIFQYYEKEERGRGNFPDRFSARQFPNYSSELNVNALLLGDSALYLCASSFSSGNIQYFGAGTRLSVL.

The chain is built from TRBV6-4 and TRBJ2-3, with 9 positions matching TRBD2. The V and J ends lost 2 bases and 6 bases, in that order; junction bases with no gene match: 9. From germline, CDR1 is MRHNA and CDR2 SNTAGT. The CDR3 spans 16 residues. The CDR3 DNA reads TGTGCCAGCAGTGACAACCCCGAGAGCGGGGGGGATACGCAGTATTTT. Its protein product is CASSDNPESGGDTQYF.

CDR3 DNA sequence: TGCGCCAGCAGACCGGGACAGGGGATATATCCCGGGGAGCTGTTTTTT. Residues: CASRPGQGIYPGELFF. The chain employs TRBV10-2 and TRBJ2-2; the match to TRBD1 covers 10 bases. Losses at the gene ends were 6 bases for V and 6 bases for J; bases not matched to a gene: 10. CDR1 is WSHSY, CDR2 SAAADI, per germline. There are 16 residues in the CDR3.

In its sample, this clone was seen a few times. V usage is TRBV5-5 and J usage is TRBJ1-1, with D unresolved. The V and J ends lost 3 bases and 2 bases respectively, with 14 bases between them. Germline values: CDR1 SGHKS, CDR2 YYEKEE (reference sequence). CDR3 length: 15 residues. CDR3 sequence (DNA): TGTGCCAGCAGCTCTCTATCACAAGTAAACACTGAAGCTTTCTTT. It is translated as CASSSLSQVNTEAFF.